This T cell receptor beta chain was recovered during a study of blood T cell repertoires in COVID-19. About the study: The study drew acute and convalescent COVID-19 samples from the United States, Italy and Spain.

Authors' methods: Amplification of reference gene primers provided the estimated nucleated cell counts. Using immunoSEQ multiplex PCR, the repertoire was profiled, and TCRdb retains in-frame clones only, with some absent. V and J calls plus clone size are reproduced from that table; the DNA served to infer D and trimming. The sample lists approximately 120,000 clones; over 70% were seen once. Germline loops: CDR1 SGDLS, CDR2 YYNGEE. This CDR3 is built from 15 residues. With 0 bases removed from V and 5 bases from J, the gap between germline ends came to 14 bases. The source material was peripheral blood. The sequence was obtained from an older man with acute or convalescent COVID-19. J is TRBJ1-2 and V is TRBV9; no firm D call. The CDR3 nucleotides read TGTGCCAGCAGCGTAGGGACGGGAGATGGGTATGGCTACACCTTC. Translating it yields CASSVGTGDGYGYTF.